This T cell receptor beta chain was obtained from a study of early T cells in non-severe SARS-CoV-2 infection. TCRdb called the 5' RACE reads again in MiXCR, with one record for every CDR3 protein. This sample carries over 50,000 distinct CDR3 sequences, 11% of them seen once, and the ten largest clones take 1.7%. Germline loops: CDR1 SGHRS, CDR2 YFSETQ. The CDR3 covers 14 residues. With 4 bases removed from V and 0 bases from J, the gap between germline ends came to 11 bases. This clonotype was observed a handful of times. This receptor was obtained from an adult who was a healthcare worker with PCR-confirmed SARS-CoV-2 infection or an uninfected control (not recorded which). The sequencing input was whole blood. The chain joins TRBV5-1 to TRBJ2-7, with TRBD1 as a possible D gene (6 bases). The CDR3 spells CASSQGGSSYEQYF. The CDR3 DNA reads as TGCGCCAGCAGCCAAGGGGGTAGCTCCTACGAGCAGTACTTC.